One sample yielded the 5 T cell receptor beta chains listed below, sequenced in a study of blood T cell repertoires in COVID-19. This table comes from immunoSEQ multiplex PCR, and its TCRdb copy is limited to in-frame clones, with some not included. This table holds about 200,000 clones, roughly 83% found once. The specimen was PBMCs or T cells enriched from blood (not recorded which). Receptors were obtained from a man aged 35-49 years with acute COVID-19.

The rearrangement joins TRBV3-1 (or the pseudogene TRBV3-2) to TRBJ2-1; D is possibly TRBD2 (5 bases). The ends were cut back, 0 bases at V and 11 bases at J, with 17 bases in the middle. The CDR3 contains 15 residues. Germline-derived CDR1 and CDR2 are LGHDT and YNNKEL (reference sequence). The CDR3 DNA reads as TGTGCCAGCAGCCAAGAGAGCGGACCGGGGATGAAGCAGTTCTTC. This encodes CASSQESGPGMKQFF.

V is TRBV6-5 and J is TRBJ2-5, with D maybe TRBD1 (5 bases). This CDR3 has 14 amino acids. V was pared by 8 bases and J by 0 bases, with 13 bases between. Germline V gene data show CDR1 as MNHEY and CDR2 as SVGAGI. Written as DNA, the CDR3 is TGTGCCAGCGATCAGGGTGCCCACCAAGAGACCCAGTACTTC. Its protein product is CASDQGAHQETQYF.

V is TRBV18 and J is TRBJ1-5, with 10 positions matching TRBD1. This CDR3 is 16 amino acids long. Trimming took 1 base from V and 1 from J; bases not matched to a gene: 1. Germline lookup yields CDR1 KGHSH and CDR2 LQKENI. CDR3 residues: CASSPQTGGSNQPQHF. Written as DNA, the CDR3 is TGTGCCAGCTCACCACAGACAGGGGGCAGCAATCAGCCCCAGCATTTT.

This clone was counted once. This chain's CDR3 is CASSQEVITSGSPHTGELFF. The CDR3 DNA follows: TGCGCCAGCAGCCAAGAGGTCATCACTAGCGGGAGCCCACACACCGGGGAGCTGTTTTTT. The gene calls are TRBV4-3 and TRBJ2-2; 11 bases line up with TRBD2. V dropped 0 bases and J dropped 3; count of bases not matched to a gene: 12. The CDR3 length is 20 residues. The germline gives CDR1 LGHNA, CDR2 YSLEER.

The chain employs TRBV28 and TRBJ1-1, with 8 bases fitting TRBD1. This CDR3 contains 15 residues. CDR1 MDHEN and CDR2 SYDVKM come from the germline V gene. Trimming removed 6 bases from V and 4 bases from J; junction bases left unmatched: 10. For the CDR3, the DNA is TGTGCCAGCAGCGTACGGGGACAGGTCTCCACTGAAGCTTTCTTT. Amino acids: CASSVRGQVSTEAFF. The whole variable domain, filled in from reference TRBV28 and TRBJ1-1, reads DVKVTQSSRYLVKRTGEKVFLECVQDMDHENMFWYRQDPGLGLRLIYFSYDVKMKEKGDIPEGYSVSREKKERFSLILESASTNQTSMYLCASSVRGQVSTEAFFGQGTRLTVV.